This T cell receptor (beta chain) is from a study of blood T cell repertoires in COVID-19. V gave up 4 bases and J gave up 4 bases; unmatched junction bases: 10. The CDR3 sequence is 16 residues long. Germline loops: CDR1 SGHNT, CDR2 YYREEE (reference sequence). Generated by immunoSEQ multiplex PCR, the TCRdb table keeps only in-frame clones and is missing some. The repertoire holds a few hundred thousand clones, 70% to 90% seen once, with over 0.95% in the top ten. The V call is TRBV5-4, the J call TRBJ1-3, with TRBD1 identical over 8 bases. The receptor's source is a middle-aged man with acute or convalescent COVID-19. The sequenced sample was peripheral blood. CDR3: CASSPTTGVGGNTIYF. In DNA form, the CDR3 reads TGTGCCAGCAGCCCGACGACAGGGGTCGGAGGAAACACCATATATTTT.